This TCR beta chain was observed in a study of breast tumors, draining lymph nodes, adjacent tissues. The study, taken as a whole, reports: Luminal-like breast cancer showed significantly higher tumor–nontumor repertoire similarity than basal-like. Tumors had less TCR diversity than lymph nodes, more than nontumor tissue. Data fit most tumor T cells coming from lymph node, expanding in tumor. The lymph node origin of tumor T cells was framed as consistent with a hypothesis, not demonstrated.

This clonotype was seen repeatedly, ten times or more. Its target is not known. TCRdb re-derived calls from the multiplex PCR reads in MiXCR, one entry per CDR3 protein. The repertoire includes about 230,000 distinct CDR3 sequences, about a third of them detected once, and 1.2% to 1.5% sits in the top ten. This CDR3 region has 12 residues. The V gene's germline CDR1 is DFQATT and CDR2 SNEGSKA (reference sequence). V shed 1 base and J shed 2 bases, with 6 bases lying between them. Samples came from axillary lymph nodes draining the breast cancer. Material for sequencing was axillary lymph node tissue. This receptor was obtained from a female donor with breast cancer. Some clones in this sample may be carry-over from other donors' samples. The V and J genes are TRBV20-1 and TRBJ2-7; tentatively, D is TRBD2 (6 bases). The CDR3 DNA follows: TGCAGTGCTAGAGTAGCGGCCTACGAGCAGTACTTC. This sequence encodes CSARVAAYEQYF.